The clone carrying this T cell receptor beta chain was seen a handful of times. TCRdb passed the 5' RACE reads through MiXCR, listing each CDR3 protein once. The sample includes some 58,000 distinct CDR3 sequences, approximately 10% seen only once; the top ten take roughly 3%. The data are from a study of early T cells in non-severe SARS-CoV-2 infection. This CDR3 has 13 amino acids. The V end lost 2 bases, the J end lost 8 bases, and 9 bases lay between the germline ends. The germline gives CDR1 MNHNY, CDR2 SVGAGI (reference sequence). The input for sequencing was whole blood, taken at baseline. This TCR was sampled from an adult who was a healthcare worker with PCR-confirmed SARS-CoV-2 infection or an uninfected control (not recorded which). This rearrangement joins TRBV6-6 to TRBJ1-4; no clear D gene. The DNA for the CDR3 is TGTGCCAGCAGTTACGTTAAACCAGAAAAACTGTTTTTT. It is translated as CASSYVKPEKLFF.